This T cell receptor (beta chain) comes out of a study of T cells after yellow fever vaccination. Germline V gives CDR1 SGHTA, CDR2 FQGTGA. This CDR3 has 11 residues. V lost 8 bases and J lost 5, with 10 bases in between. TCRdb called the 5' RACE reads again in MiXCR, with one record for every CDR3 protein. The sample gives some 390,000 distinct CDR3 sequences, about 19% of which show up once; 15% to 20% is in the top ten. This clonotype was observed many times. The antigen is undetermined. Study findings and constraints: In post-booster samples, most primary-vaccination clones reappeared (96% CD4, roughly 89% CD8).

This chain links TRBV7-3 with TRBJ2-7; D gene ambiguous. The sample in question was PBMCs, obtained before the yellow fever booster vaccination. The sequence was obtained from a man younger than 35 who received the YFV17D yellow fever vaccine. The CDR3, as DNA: TGTGCCAGCTTTTCCGCTGACGAGCAGTACTTC. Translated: CASFSADEQYF.